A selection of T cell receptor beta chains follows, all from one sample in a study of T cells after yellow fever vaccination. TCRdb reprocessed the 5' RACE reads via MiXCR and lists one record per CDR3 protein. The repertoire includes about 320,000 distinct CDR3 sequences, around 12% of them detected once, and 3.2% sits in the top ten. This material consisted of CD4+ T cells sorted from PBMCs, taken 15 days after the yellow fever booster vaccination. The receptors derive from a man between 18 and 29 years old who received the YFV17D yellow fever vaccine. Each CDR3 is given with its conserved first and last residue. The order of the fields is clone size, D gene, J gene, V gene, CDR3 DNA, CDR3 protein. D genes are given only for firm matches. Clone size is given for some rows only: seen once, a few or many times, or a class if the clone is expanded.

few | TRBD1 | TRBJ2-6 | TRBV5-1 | TGCGCCAGCCGGGGACAGCCCAGCTCTGGGGCCAACGTCCTGACTTTC | CASRGQPSSGANVLTF
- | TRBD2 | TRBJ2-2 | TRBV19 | TGTGCCAGTAGTACTAGCGGGGGGAACACCGGGGAGCTGTTTTTT | CASSTSGGNTGELFF
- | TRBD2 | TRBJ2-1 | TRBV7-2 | TGTGCCAGCAGTCAATTCAGACTAGCGGGATACAATGAGCAGTTCTTC | CASSQFRLAGYNEQFF
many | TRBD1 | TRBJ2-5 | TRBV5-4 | TGTGCCAGCAGCCAGGGACAGGGTAGGGGTCAAGAGACCCAGTACTTC | CASSQGQGRGQETQYF
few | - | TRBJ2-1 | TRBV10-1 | TGCGCCAGCCAGGGAATTGGGGATAATGAGCAGTTCTTC | CASQGIGDNEQFF
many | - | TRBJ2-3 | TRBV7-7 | TGTGCTAGCAGCCCAACGGGCACAGATACGCAGTATTTT | CASSPTGTDTQYF
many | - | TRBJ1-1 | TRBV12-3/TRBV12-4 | TGTGCCAGCAGTTTTAACAGACAGAACACTGAAGCTTTCTTT | CASSFNRQNTEAFF
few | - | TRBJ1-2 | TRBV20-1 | TGCAGTGCTAAGAATCATTTGGGTGGCTACACCTTC | CSAKNHLGGYTF
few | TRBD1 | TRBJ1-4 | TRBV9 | TGTGCCAGCAGCGAGGCCCCGACAGGGCTGATCAAACTGTTTTTT | CASSEAPTGLIKLFF
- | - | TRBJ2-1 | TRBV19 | TGTGCCAGTAGTACCCCCCACTGGGGGGAAAGGATGGAGGAGAATTACAATGAGCAGTTCTTC | CASSTPHWGERMEENYNEQFF
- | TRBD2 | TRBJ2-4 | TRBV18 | TGTGCCAGCTCACCAGTAGCGGGGGGCCAAAACATTCAGTACTTC | CASSPVAGGQNIQYF
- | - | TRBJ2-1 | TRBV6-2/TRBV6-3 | TGTGCCAGCACAAGGGGGTGGGATGAGCAGTTCTTC | CASTRGWDEQFF
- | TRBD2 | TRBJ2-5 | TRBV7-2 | TGTGCCAGCAGCTCCCCCGCGGGGGGGCAGGAGACCCAGTACTTC | CASSSPAGGQETQYF
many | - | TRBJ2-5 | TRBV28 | TGTGCCAGCAGTTTATATGGTCGGCAGGGGGGGGCCGGCCCCCAAGAGACCCAGTACTTC | CASSLYGRQGGAGPQETQYF
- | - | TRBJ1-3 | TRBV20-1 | TGCAGTGCTCACCGGGACGGAGGAAACACCATATATTTT | CSAHRDGGNTIYF
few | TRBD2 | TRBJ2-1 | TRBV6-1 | TGTGCCAGCAGTCCTGCAAGACTAGCGGGGGGCTTTACCTACAATGAGCAGTTCTTC | CASSPARLAGGFTYNEQFF
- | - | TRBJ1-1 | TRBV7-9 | TGTGCCAGCAGCTTAGACGTGGCTGCAGCTTTCTTT | CASSLDVAAAFF
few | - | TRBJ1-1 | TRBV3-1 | TGTGCCACCCGGGGGATGAACACTGAAGCTTTCTTT | CATRGMNTEAFF
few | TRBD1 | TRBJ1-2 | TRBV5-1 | TGCGCCAGCAGCTTGGGAACAGGGGGAGACTATGGCTACACCTTC | CASSLGTGGDYGYTF
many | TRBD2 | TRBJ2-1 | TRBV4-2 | TGTGCCAGCAGCCGGGAGACTAGCGGGGGGCCTACGTATCTTGAGCAGTTCTTC | CASSRETSGGPTYLEQFF
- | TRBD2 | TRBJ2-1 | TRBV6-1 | TGTGCCAGCAGTGAAAGGAGCGGGGGGATCAATGAGCAGTTCTTC | CASSERSGGINEQFF
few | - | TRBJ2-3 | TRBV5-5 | TGTGCCAGCAGCTTGTTCGCAGATACGCAGTATTTT | CASSLFADTQYF
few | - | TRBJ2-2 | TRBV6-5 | TGTGCCAGCAGTCGTGGGCCCGACACCGGGGAGCTGTTTTTT | CASSRGPDTGELFF
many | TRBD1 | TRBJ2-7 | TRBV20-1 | TGCAGTGCTAGACCCGGACAGGGGACTTACGAGCAGTACTTC | CSARPGQGTYEQYF
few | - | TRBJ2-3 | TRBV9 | TGTGCCAGCAGCCCCCGACCCGCTAGCACAGATACGCAGTATTTT | CASSPRPASTDTQYF
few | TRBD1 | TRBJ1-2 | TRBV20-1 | TGCAGTGCCTTACAGGGGAGGCATAACTATGGCTACACCTTC | CSALQGRHNYGYTF
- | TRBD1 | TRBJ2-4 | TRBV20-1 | TGCAGTGCTAACGGACAGGGCCTAGCCAAAAACATTCAGTACTTC | CSANGQGLAKNIQYF
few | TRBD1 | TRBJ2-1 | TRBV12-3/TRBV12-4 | TGTGCCAGCAGTCCTCGGACAGGGGCGGTCGAGCAGTTCTTC | CASSPRTGAVEQFF
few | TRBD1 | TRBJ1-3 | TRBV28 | TGTGCCAGCAGCGACACAGGGGTAGGAAACACCATATATTTT | CASSDTGVGNTIYF
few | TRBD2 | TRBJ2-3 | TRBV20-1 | TGCAGTGCTAACCTAGCGGGGCGCCGGGGGACGCAGTATTTT | CSANLAGRRGTQYF
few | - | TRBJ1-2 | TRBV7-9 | TGTGCCAGCAGCTTAGGAAGGGCCCAATTGGGGAACTATGGCTACACCTTC | CASSLGRAQLGNYGYTF
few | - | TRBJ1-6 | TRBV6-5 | TGTGCCAGCAGTGGCGGACAGAAACAGTCCTTCAGCTCCTATAATTCACCCCTCCACTTT | CASSGGQKQSFSSYNSPLHF
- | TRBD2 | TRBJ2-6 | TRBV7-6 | TGTGCCAGCAGCTTGAGGACTAGCGGGGGGGCTGGTGGGGCCAACGTCCTGACTTTC | CASSLRTSGGAGGANVLTF
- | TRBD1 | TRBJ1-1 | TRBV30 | TGTGCCTGGGACAGGGACACTGAAGCTTTCTTT | CAWDRDTEAFF
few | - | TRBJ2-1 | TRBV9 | TGTGCCAGCAGCGGGGCCAGAGGCTCCTACAATGAGCAGTTCTTC | CASSGARGSYNEQFF
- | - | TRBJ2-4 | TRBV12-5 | TGTGCTAGTGGCCCCGGAAGGGACATTCAGTACTTC | CASGPGRDIQYF
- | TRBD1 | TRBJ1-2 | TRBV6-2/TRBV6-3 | TGTGCCAGCAGTTCGCGGACAGGTTCGGATGGCTACACCTTC | CASSSRTGSDGYTF
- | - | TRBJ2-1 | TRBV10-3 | TGTGCCATCAGTGACCCCAGGGGACCCTACAATGAGCAGTTCTTC | CAISDPRGPYNEQFF
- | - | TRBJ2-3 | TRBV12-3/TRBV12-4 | TGTGCCAGCAGTTCTCAGAGCGGGACACGTGGCACAGATACGCAGTATTTT | CASSSQSGTRGTDTQYF
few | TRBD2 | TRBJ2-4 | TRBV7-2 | TGTGCCAGCAGCTTAGAACCAGGGAGGGCAAACATTCAGTACTTC | CASSLEPGRANIQYF